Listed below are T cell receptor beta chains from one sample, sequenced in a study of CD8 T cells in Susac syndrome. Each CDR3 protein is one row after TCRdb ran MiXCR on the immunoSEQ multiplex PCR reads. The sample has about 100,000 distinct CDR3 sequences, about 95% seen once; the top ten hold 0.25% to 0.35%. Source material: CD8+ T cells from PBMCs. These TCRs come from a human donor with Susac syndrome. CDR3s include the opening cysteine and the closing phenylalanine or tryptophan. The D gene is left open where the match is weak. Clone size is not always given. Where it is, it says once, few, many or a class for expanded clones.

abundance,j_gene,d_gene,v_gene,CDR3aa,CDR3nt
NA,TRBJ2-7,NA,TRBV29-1,CSVEGAPNDQYF,TGCAGCGTTGAGGGGGCCCCCAACGACCAGTACTTC
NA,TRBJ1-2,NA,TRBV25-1,CASSEGYYGYTF,TGTGCCAGCAGTGAAGGTTACTATGGCTACACCTTC
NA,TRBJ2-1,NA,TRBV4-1,CASSQGRGVYNEQFF,TGCGCCAGCAGCCAAGGGAGGGGGGTATACAATGAGCAGTTCTTC
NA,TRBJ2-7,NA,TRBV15,CATSSSPLYEQYF,TGTGCCACCAGCAGTTCCCCCCTGTACGAGCAGTACTTC
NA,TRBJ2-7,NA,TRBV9,CASSPRGDSYEQYF,TGTGCCAGCAGCCCCCGGGGTGACTCCTACGAGCAGTACTTC
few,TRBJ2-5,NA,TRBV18,CASSPNQETQYF,TGTGCCAGCTCACCTAATCAAGAGACCCAGTACTTC
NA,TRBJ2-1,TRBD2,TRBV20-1,CSASGETSGMSSYNEQFF,TGCAGTGCTAGCGGTGAGACTAGCGGGATGAGCTCCTACAATGAGCAGTTCTTC
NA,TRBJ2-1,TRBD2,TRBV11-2,CASSLREGQFF,TGTGCCAGCAGCTTACGGGAGGGGCAGTTCTTC
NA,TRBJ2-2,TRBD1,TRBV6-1,CASSEGPGQFSGELFF,TGTGCCAGCAGTGAAGGGCCGGGACAGTTCTCCGGGGAGCTGTTTTTT
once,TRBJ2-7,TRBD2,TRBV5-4,CASSGAGLEGYEQYF,TGTGCCAGCAGCGGGGCGGGACTAGAGGGCTACGAGCAGTACTTC
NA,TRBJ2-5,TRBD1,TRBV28,CASSLRGLETQYF,TGTGCCAGCAGCCTCAGGGGGCTGGAGACCCAGTACTTC
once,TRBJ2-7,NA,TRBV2,CASRTTTEYEVEQYF,TGTGCCAGCAGGACTACGACCGAGTATGAGGTAGAGCAGTACTTC
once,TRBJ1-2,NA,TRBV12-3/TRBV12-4,CASSPYRNYGYTF,TGTGCCAGCAGTCCCTATCGAAACTATGGCTACACCTTC
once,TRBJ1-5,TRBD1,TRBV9,CASSESGTGVQPQHF,TGTGCCAGCAGCGAATCCGGGACAGGGGTTCAGCCCCAGCATTTT
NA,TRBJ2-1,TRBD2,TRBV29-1,CSVGPGGGDEQFF,TGCAGCGTTGGTCCGGGAGGGGGGGATGAGCAGTTCTTC
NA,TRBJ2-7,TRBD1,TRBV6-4,CASSDGQAPLKWQYF,TGTGCCAGCAGTGACGGACAGGCCCCCCTTAAGTGGCAGTACTTC
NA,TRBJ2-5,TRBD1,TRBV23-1,CASSQTDRGRETQYF,TGCGCCAGCAGTCAAACGGACAGGGGCCGAGAGACCCAGTACTTC
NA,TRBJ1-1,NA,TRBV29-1,CSVLGNTEAFF,TGCAGCGTTTTGGGCAACACTGAAGCTTTCTTT